This T cell receptor (beta chain) was retrieved from a study of cytomegalovirus exposure and HLA in healthy donors. Study in general: Roughly 80% of around 390 genotyped donors fell in the Caucasian-associated ancestry cluster. Findings of the study overall: The authors later found most CMV-associated TCR beta chains appeared HLA-restricted. Certain sequence variants were highly shared and formed a cluster, and this cluster was likely a sequencing artifact. Because they were indistinguishable, some V segments, including TRBV6-2 and TRBV6-3, were excluded.

The PCR had 60 Vbeta and 13 Jbeta primers. Sequenced by immunoSEQ multiplex PCR; TCRdb stores in-frame clones only, minus some. This table holds roughly 50,000 clones. Concerning this clone itself: Its antigen is unidentified.

The CDR3 consists of 14 residues. Trimming took off 3 bases at V and 7 bases at J, with 14 bases between the two ends. Germline loops: CDR1 SGDLS, CDR2 YYNGEE. The material sequenced was PBMCs. This TCR was sampled from a woman aged 40-49 years in good health and CMV-seronegative. The gene calls are TRBV9 and TRBJ1-5; D is perhaps TRBD1 (6 bases). CDR3 bases: TGTGCCAGCAGCGCTCGGGGGGCGGGCCAGCCCCAGCATTTT. Amino acid sequence: CASSARGAGQPQHF.